The 22 T cell receptor beta chains presented below share a single source sample, sequenced in a study of metastatic and nonmetastatic thyroid tumors. TCRdb used MiXCR to call clones anew from the PCR reads. The repertoire includes around 44,000 clones, less than 35% of them detected once, and almost 10% sits in the top ten. Each patient went into thyroid surgery without having received any treatment. The sample taken for sequencing was blood. The receptors were gathered from a male donor with papillary thyroid cancer or a benign thyroid nodule (not recorded which). Some clones in this sample may be carry-over from other donors' samples.

This clone was counted at least ten times. The chain employs TRBV7-6 and TRBJ2-7; D ambiguous. Trimming took off 2 bases at V and 5 bases at J, with 10 bases between the two ends. In germline, CDR1 is SGHVS, CDR2 FNYEAQ. The length of the CDR3 is 13 residues. The CDR3 loop reads CASSLSLADEQYF. DNA for the CDR3: TGTGCCAGCAGCTTAAGTCTGGCCGACGAGCAGTACTTC.

The genes are TRBV11-2 and TRBJ1-6, with TRBD1 as a possible D gene (5 bases). V gave up 5 bases and J gave up 4 bases, with 15 bases separating them. CDR1 is SGHAT, CDR2 FQNNGV, per germline. The CDR3 runs 16 residues. For the CDR3, the DNA is TGTGCCAGCAGCCCGGGGGGGGTCCAGTATAATTCACCCCTCCACTTT. As protein: CASSPGGVQYNSPLHF.

The chain joins TRBV3-1 to TRBJ1-6; no reliable D call. CDR3 size: 14 residues. CDR1 is LGHDT, CDR2 YNNKEL, per germline (reference sequence). Between the trimmed V and J ends, which lost 0 bases and 13 bases, there was a span of 13 bases. DNA of the CDR3: TGTGCCAGCAGCCAAGAAGACCGTTCTGTCCCCCTCCACTTT. Protein: CASSQEDRSVPLHF.

This clone came up a few times. No conserved phenylalanine or tryptophan is present at the end of the CDR3, so a read error is the likely explanation. The sample carries other DNA sequences with the same CDR3. CDR3 nucleotides: TGTGCCAGCAGCCTACGAGGGGGGGAAGAGACACAGTACCTC. Protein: CASSLRGGEETQYL. The genes are TRBV25-1 and TRBJ2-5; D might be TRBD2 (7 bases). Germline CDR1 reads MGHDK; CDR2 reads SYGVNS. CDR3 length equals 14 residues.

This chain uses TRBV30 with TRBJ1-1, with D perhaps TRBD1 (6 bases). CDR1 GTSNPN and CDR2 SVGIG come from the germline V gene (reference sequence). CDR3 size: 13 residues. The germline V and J ends were trimmed by 3 bases and 5 bases, with 13 bases remaining between them. CDR3 nucleotide sequence: TGTGCCTGGAGGATGGGGGGCTGGACTGAAGCTTTCTTT. Translating it yields CAWRMGGWTEAFF.

The chain couples TRBV7-2 to TRBJ2-7; tentative D call: TRBD2 (6 bases). The CDR3 loop spans 13 amino acids. Germline CDR1 SGHTA, CDR2 FQGNSA. V was shortened by 6 bases and J by 3 bases, with 12 bases between the two germline ends. In DNA, the CDR3 is TGTGCCAGCAGTTTCGGGGGACGCTACGAGCAGTACTTC. It specifies CASSFGGRYEQYF.

The table lists this clone with a few counts. The chain recombines TRBV2 with TRBJ1-1; 9 bases match TRBD1. This CDR3 has 14 residues. The germline CDR1 and CDR2 sequences are SNHLY and FYNNEI. Trimming cost V 6 bases and J 1 base; bases outside gene matches: 3. The CDR3: CASRPGQGNTEAFF. In DNA form, the CDR3 reads TGTGCCAGCAGGCCGGGACAGGGGAACACTGAAGCTTTCTTT.

The chain is built from TRBV27 and TRBJ1-6; D not certain. The germline V gene encodes CDR1 MNHEY and CDR2 SMNVEV (reference sequence). The CDR3 is 14 residues long. The V end lost 4 bases, the J end lost 7 bases, and 11 bases lay between the germline ends. The CDR3 coding sequence is TGTGCCAGCAGTTCTGGACTAAGAAATTCACCCCTCCACTTT. This gives the protein CASSSGLRNSPLHF.

This clone appeared many times. V is TRBV12-3 or TRBV12-4 and J is TRBJ2-5; 8 bases fit TRBD2. The CDR3 is 15 amino acids. V lost 6 bases and J lost 4; bases outside the gene matches: 10. The CDR3 nucleotides are TGTGCCAGCAGCCCGGGGGGGGCTTTTGGAGAGACCCAGTACTTC. This gives the protein CASSPGGAFGETQYF.

This clone was counted at least ten times. The chain joins TRBV3-1 to TRBJ2-1; D is unresolved. Germline V gene data show CDR1 as LGHDT and CDR2 as YNNKEL (reference sequence). This CDR3 region has 12 residues. V lost 1 base and J 7 bases, leaving 5 bases between the germline ends. In DNA form, the CDR3 reads TGTGCCAGCAGCCAAGTCGGAAATGAGCAGTTCTTC. The encoded protein is CASSQVGNEQFF.

In this sample, this clone turned up many times. A junction end diverges from the germline sequence, so it may reflect a read error. The rearrangement joins TRBV11-1 to TRBJ2-2; D assignment may be TRBD1 or TRBD2 (5 bases each). This CDR3 region has 16 residues. Germline V gene sequence: CDR1 SGHAT, CDR2 FQDESV (reference sequence). For the CDR3, the DNA is TGTACCAGCACCCGAGGGACCCTCCTCAACACCGGGGAGCTGTTTTTT. This codes for CTSTRGTLLNTGELFF.

This clone was recorded many times. The chain has TRBV3-1 and TRBJ1-4, with D unclear. V lost 1 base and J 8 bases, leaving 14 bases between the germline ends. CDR1 is LGHDT, CDR2 YNNKEL, per germline (reference sequence). The CDR3 is 15 residues long. The CDR3 loop is CASSQGRAAAEKLFF. The DNA of the CDR3 is TGTGCCAGCAGCCAAGGCCGGGCGGCAGCAGAAAAACTGTTTTTT.

This clone was detected ten times or more. The CDR3 nucleotides are TGCGCCAGCAGCCAGGGACAGGGATTTGACTATGGCTACACCTTC. This codes for CASSQGQGFDYGYTF. This chain connects TRBV5-1 to TRBJ1-2; 9 bases agree with TRBD1. The J segment lost 3 bases and the V segment lost 4 bases, leaving 7 bases of the junction unmatched. Germline assignment: CDR1 SGHRS and CDR2 YFSETQ. The CDR3 totals 15 residues.

By share of the sample, this clone is medium-sized. The chain uses TRBV6-5 and TRBJ2-7; tentatively, D is TRBD2 (5 bases). This CDR3 is 13 amino acids long. Per the germline V gene, CDR1 is MNHEY and CDR2 is SVGAGI. V was trimmed by 2 bases and J by 4 bases, leaving 9 bases between them. The CDR3 sequence is CASSYVEGYEQYF. The CDR3 DNA sequence: TGTGCCAGCAGTTACGTCGAGGGTTACGAGCAGTACTTC.

This clone was seen at least ten times. The CDR3 coding sequence is TGTGCCAGCAGCCTGGGACAGTATGCCGATGAGCAGTTCTTC. It codes for CASSLGQYADEQFF. The genes are TRBV7-3 and TRBJ2-1; 7 bases are a match to TRBD1. The germline V gene has CDR1 SGHTA and CDR2 FQGTGA. The V segment lost 5 bases and the J segment 8 bases; nucleotides outside the gene matches: 9. The CDR3 loop spans 14 amino acids.

Many counts were recorded for this clone. V usage is TRBV27 and J usage is TRBJ1-6, with D maybe TRBD1 (5 bases). The CDR3 consists of 15 residues. Germline CDR1 and CDR2: MNHEY and SMNVEV (reference sequence). V dropped 5 bases and J dropped 9 bases, with 17 bases sitting between them. CDR3: CASSKGRQASSPLHF. The DNA of the CDR3 is TGTGCCAGCAGTAAGGGGAGGCAGGCGAGTTCACCCCTCCACTTT.

On this clone: The junction does not match germline at one end; this may be a read error. This rearrangement joins TRBV4-2 to TRBJ2-1, with TRBD2 matching 12 bases. Looked up from germline, CDR1 is LGHNA and CDR2 is YNFKEQ. This CDR3 is 16 amino acids long. The CDR3 sequence: CGSSGSWTSGANEQFF. CDR3 sequence (DNA): TGTGGCAGCAGCGGGTCTTGGACTAGCGGGGCAAATGAGCAGTTCTTC.

By sample share, this clone is medium-sized. The chain links TRBV28 to TRBJ2-7, with TRBD1 matching over 12 bases. J gave up 4 bases and V 2 bases, and 3 bases lay outside the gene matches. This CDR3 has 15 residues. Germline CDR1 is MDHEN and CDR2 is SYDVKM. The CDR3 spells CASSLPGQGAYEQYF. DNA of the CDR3: TGTGCCAGCAGTTTACCGGGACAGGGGGCTTACGAGCAGTACTTC. Looking up the rest from reference TRBV28 and TRBJ2-7 gives the full variable domain: DVKVTQSSRYLVKRTGEKVFLECVQDMDHENMFWYRQDPGLGLRLIYFSYDVKMKEKGDIPEGYSVSREKKERFSLILESASTNQTSMYLCASSLPGQGAYEQYFGPGTRLTVT.

This clone appeared many times. This sequence joins TRBV6-5 and TRBJ2-3; the match to TRBD1 covers 7 bases. The CDR3 runs to 17 residues. Germline V lookup: CDR1 MNHEY, CDR2 SVGAGI. V lost 1 base and J lost 4; bases outside the gene matches: 11. The CDR3 spells CASSYYGAGGYPDTQYF. CDR3 bases: TGTGCCAGCAGTTACTACGGGGCAGGGGGATACCCAGATACGCAGTATTTT.

This clone has only a few counts. V is TRBV12-3 or TRBV12-4 and J is TRBJ1-1, with D hard to call. The CDR3 sequence is 11 residues long. The germline V and J ends were trimmed by 3 bases and 7 bases, with 6 bases remaining between them. The CDR3 region is CASSFNLEAFF. The CDR3 DNA follows: TGTGCCAGCAGTTTTAACCTTGAAGCTTTCTTT.

This clone was observed many times. This rearrangement joins TRBV28 to TRBJ2-7; TRBD2 is a possible D gene (5 bases). V was pared by 5 bases and J by 3 bases, with 20 bases between. The CDR3 consists of 16 residues. Germline-derived CDR1 and CDR2 are MDHEN and SYDVKM. In DNA form, the CDR3 reads TGTGCCAGCAGTCCCCCCGGTAGCCTTGGGAGCTACGAGCAGTACTTC. Its translation: CASSPPGSLGSYEQYF.

This clone was observed a few times. CDR3 in amino acids: CASSEWGGRNTGELFF. CDR3 nucleotides: TGTGCCAGCAGTGAATGGGGGGGGCGCAACACCGGGGAGCTGTTTTTT. The V gene is TRBV25-1, the J gene TRBJ2-2, with D perhaps matching TRBD2 (7 bases). The ends were cut back, 1 base at V and 2 bases at J, with 11 bases in the middle. The germline V gene has CDR1 MGHDK and CDR2 SYGVNS. The CDR3 sequence is 16 residues long.